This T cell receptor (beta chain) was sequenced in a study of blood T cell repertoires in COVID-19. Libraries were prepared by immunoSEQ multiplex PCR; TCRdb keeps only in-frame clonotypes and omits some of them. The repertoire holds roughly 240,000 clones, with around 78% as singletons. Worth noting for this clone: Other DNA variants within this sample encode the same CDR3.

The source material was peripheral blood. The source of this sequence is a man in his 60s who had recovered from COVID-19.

The CDR3 DNA follows: TGTGCCAGCAGCTTGGGGGGGACAGGGGAAGCTTTCTTT. Its protein is CASSLGGTGEAFF. V gene TRBV5-4 combines with J gene TRBJ1-1, with 9 bases that match TRBD1. The germline CDR1 and CDR2 sequences are SGHNT and YYREEE (reference sequence). The CDR3 has 13 amino acids. V trimming: 0 bases; J trimming: 8 bases; junction bases outside the gene matches: 2. Variable domain in full (rest from reference TRBV5-4 and TRBJ1-1): ETGVTQSPTHLIKTRGQQVTLRCSSQSGHNTVSWYQQALGQGPQFIFQYYREEENGRGNFPPRFSGLQFPNYSSELNVNALELDDSALYLCASSLGGTGEAFFGQGTRLTVV.